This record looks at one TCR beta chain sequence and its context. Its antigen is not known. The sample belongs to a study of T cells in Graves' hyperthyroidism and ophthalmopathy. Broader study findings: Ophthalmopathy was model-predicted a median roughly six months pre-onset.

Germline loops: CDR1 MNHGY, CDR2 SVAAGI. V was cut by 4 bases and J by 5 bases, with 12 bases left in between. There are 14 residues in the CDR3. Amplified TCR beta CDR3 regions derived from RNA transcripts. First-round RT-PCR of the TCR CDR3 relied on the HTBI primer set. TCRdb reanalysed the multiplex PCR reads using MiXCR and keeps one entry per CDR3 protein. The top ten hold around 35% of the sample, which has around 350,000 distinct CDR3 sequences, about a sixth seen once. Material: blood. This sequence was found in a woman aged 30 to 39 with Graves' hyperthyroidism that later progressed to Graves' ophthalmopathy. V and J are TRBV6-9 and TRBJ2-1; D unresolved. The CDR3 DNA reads TGTGCCAGCAGTTTCCCCCGGGCCGACAATGAGCAGTTCTTC. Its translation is CASSFPRADNEQFF.